This T cell receptor beta chain is drawn from a study of control samples from healthy donors and cancer patients. Assay used: immunoSEQ multiplex PCR; TCRdb lists only in-frame clones, some missing. Of about 150,000 clones detected, 93% appear once; the ten largest clones hold less than 6%. Germline CDR1 and CDR2: SGDLS and YYNGEE. V lost 1 base to trimming and J lost 0 bases; unmatched junction nucleotides: 8. The CDR3 sequence is 17 residues long. What was sequenced was blood. The receptor was isolated from a young man in good health. V and J are TRBV9 and TRBJ2-3; 7 bases line up with TRBD1. CDR3 sequence (DNA): TGTGCCAGCAGCGTATCTCGACAGGGAACTAGCACAGATACGCAGTATTTT. Encoded protein: CASSVSRQGTSTDTQYF.